This TCR beta chain was recorded in a study of beta chain features in type 1 diabetes. The CDR3 length is 15 residues. Between the trimmed V and J ends, which lost 0 bases and 1 base, there was a span of 9 bases. In germline, CDR1 is KGHSH, CDR2 LQKENI. Expressed TCRB transcripts were sequenced after all isolated RNA was converted to cDNA. The assay was immunoSEQ multiplex PCR, and TCRdb's table has in-frame clones only and misses some. The table includes about half a million clones, around 28% detected once. Each of the CD4+ naive, central memory, regulatory and stem cell-like memory populations was sorted via CD45RO/CCR7/CD25/CD127/CD95/CD27.

The sample taken for sequencing was naive CD4+ T cells from blood. This TCR was recovered from a young man in good health. This chain links TRBV18 with TRBJ2-5, with D perhaps given as TRBD1 or TRBD2 (5 bases each). The CDR3 DNA sequence: TGTGCCAGCTCACCACCGAGGGACGGCCAAGAGACCCAGTACTTC. Its protein product is CASSPPRDGQETQYF.